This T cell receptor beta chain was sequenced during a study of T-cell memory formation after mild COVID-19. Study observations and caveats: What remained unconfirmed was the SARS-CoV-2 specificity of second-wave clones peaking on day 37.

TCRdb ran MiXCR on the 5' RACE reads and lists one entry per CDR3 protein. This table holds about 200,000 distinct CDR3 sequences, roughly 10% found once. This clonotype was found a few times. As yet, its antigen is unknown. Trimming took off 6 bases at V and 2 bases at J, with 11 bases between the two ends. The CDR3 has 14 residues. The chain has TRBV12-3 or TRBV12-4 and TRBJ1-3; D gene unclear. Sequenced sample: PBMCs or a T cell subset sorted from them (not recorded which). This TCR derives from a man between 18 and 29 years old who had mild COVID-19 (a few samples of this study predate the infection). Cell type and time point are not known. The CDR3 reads CASRTLGAGNTIYF. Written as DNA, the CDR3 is TGTGCCAGCAGAACCCTCGGGGCTGGAAACACCATATATTTT.